These 5 T cell receptor beta chains originate from one sample sequenced in a study of blood T cell repertoires in COVID-19. The assay was immunoSEQ multiplex PCR, and TCRdb's table has in-frame clones only and misses some. The data contain about 170,000 clones, 83% of them seen just once; the ten biggest clones take up 3.6%. The sample consisted of PBMCs or T cells enriched from blood (not recorded which). The receptors were gathered from a woman between 45 and 60 years old in a cohort exposed to, infected with or recovered from COVID-19 (not recorded which).

The chain uses TRBV14 and TRBJ2-7; D unclear. CDR1 and CDR2 from the germline V gene are SGHDN and FVKESK. The CDR3 is made up of 11 amino acids. V was clipped by 4 bases and J by 2 bases, with 3 bases between them. CDR3 protein: CASSLAYEQYF. The CDR3 DNA is TGTGCCAGCAGCCTAGCCTACGAGCAGTACTTC.

J is TRBJ1-4 and V is TRBV11-2; D possibly corresponds to TRBD1 (6 bases). Germline V gene sequence: CDR1 SGHAT, CDR2 FQNNGV. CDR3 length: 13 residues. V shed 6 bases and J shed 8 bases, with 13 bases lying between them. The DNA of the CDR3 is TGTGCCAGCAGGCGGGGGGCGGACGAAAAACTGTTTTTT. Translated, it gives CASRRGADEKLFF.

The chain recombines TRBV10-3 with TRBJ2-1; 12 bases match TRBD1. The germline CDR1 and CDR2 sequences are ENHRY and SYGVKD. This CDR3 is built from 17 residues. Trimming took 0 bases from V and 7 from J; bases not matched to a gene: 7. CDR3 DNA sequence: TGTGCCATCAGTGAGTCGAGGGGACAGGGGGCTAGGAATGAGCAGTTCTTC. Its protein product is CAISESRGQGARNEQFF.

This clone appeared a few times. The chain couples TRBV6-4 to TRBJ2-2; TRBD2 aligns across 12 bases. The length of the CDR3 is 16 residues. V was pared by 4 bases and J by 7 bases, with 7 bases of the junction left unmatched. CDR1 is MRHNA and CDR2 is SNTAGT in the germline V gene. Here the CDR3 reads CASSVLAGGAVGELFF. In DNA, the CDR3 is TGTGCCAGCAGTGTTCTAGCGGGAGGGGCCGTCGGGGAGCTGTTTTTT.

The chain is built from TRBV7-9 and TRBJ1-2, with 7 bases lining up with TRBD1. The CDR3 is 12 amino acids. The V gene end was trimmed by 3 bases and the J gene end by 7 bases; junction bases not matched to a gene: 2. Germline-derived CDR1 and CDR2 are SEHNR and FQNEAQ (reference sequence). This chain's CDR3 is CASSLTGFGYTF. In DNA, the CDR3 is TGTGCCAGCAGCTTGACAGGGTTTGGCTACACCTTC.